These T cell receptor beta chains were read from a single sample in a study of shared clonotypes between healthy human individuals. Profiling relied on immunoSEQ multiplex PCR, and the TCRdb table lists in-frame clones only, not all of them. Among some 650,000 clones listed, less than 98% were seen once. The material sequenced was naive CD4+ T cells sorted from blood. Receptors originate from a woman between 25 and 40 years old in good health. Both conserved end residues are part of each CDR3. A D gene is named only where the DNA matches it firmly. Only part of the rows carry a size: once, few, many, or a class if the clone is expanded.

abundance	j_gene	d_gene	v_gene	CDR3nt	CDR3aa
-	TRBJ2-3	-	TRBV6-1	TGTGCCAGCAGCGTCACAGATACGCAGTATTTT	CASSVTDTQYF
once	TRBJ2-5	-	TRBV7-9	TGTGCCAGCAGCTCCCCCCCCAACCAAGAGACCCAGTACTTC	CASSSPPNQETQYF
-	TRBJ2-2	-	TRBV2	TGTGCCAGCAGTGAGACTAGCGGGGAGCTGTTTTTT	CASSETSGELFF
-	TRBJ2-7	-	TRBV6-5	TGTGCCAGCAGACAGTTGAGCAAAGACGAGCAGTACTTC	CASRQLSKDEQYF
-	TRBJ2-1	TRBD2	TRBV11-2	TGTGCCAGCAGCTTAGGTTTCGGGACTAGCGGGAGGGGAGTCAATGAGCAGTTCTTC	CASSLGFGTSGRGVNEQFF
once	TRBJ2-1	TRBD2	TRBV5-4	TGTGCCAGCAGCCGCCAGACTAGCGGGAGGCACAATGAGCAGTTCTTC	CASSRQTSGRHNEQFF
-	TRBJ2-7	TRBD2	TRBV29-1	TGCAGCGTTGTTCCCTTCCAAACTAGCGGGAGTTACGAGCAGTACTTC	CSVVPFQTSGSYEQYF
few	TRBJ1-5	-	TRBV28	TGTGCCAGTCGAGGGGGGCTCAATCAGCCCCAGCATTTT	CASRGGLNQPQHF
-	TRBJ2-7	TRBD2	TRBV5-1	TGCGCCAGCAGCCCCCCGGGGACTACCTCCTACGAGCAGTACTTC	CASSPPGTTSYEQYF
-	TRBJ2-7	-	TRBV28	TGTGCCAGCAGTCCCCGGCGGGTCTACGAGCAGTACTTC	CASSPRRVYEQYF
-	TRBJ1-5	TRBD1	TRBV6-1	TGTGCCAGCACCATGACAGGGATCCCCAATCAGCCCCAGCATTTT	CASTMTGIPNQPQHF
-	TRBJ2-7	TRBD1	TRBV18	TGTGCCAGCTCACTATCCGGGACAGGGGTTCACGAGCAGTACTTC	CASSLSGTGVHEQYF
-	TRBJ2-3	-	TRBV14	TGTGCCAGCAGCCTTTGGACCTTCGCTAGCACAGATACGCAGTATTTT	CASSLWTFASTDTQYF
-	TRBJ2-7	-	TRBV5-6	TGTGCCAGCAGCTTGGCCCCCCAGGGGCCGTCTTACGAGCAGTACTTC	CASSLAPQGPSYEQYF
-	TRBJ1-3	-	TRBV4-2	TGTGCCAGCAGCCAAGCGGCGGATAACGGAAACACCATATATTTT	CASSQAADNGNTIYF
-	TRBJ2-1	TRBD2	TRBV5-4	TGTGCCAGCAGCCGGATGTCTAGCGGGAGCTTCAATGAGCAGTTCTTC	CASSRMSSGSFNEQFF
-	TRBJ2-2	-	TRBV5-4	TGTGCCAGCAGCTTGTACAAGGGCATCGGGGAGCTGTTTTTT	CASSLYKGIGELFF
-	TRBJ1-3	-	TRBV27	TGTGCCAGCAGCCTACAGGGCTCTGGAAACACCATATATTTT	CASSLQGSGNTIYF
-	TRBJ2-7	-	TRBV11-2	TGTGCCAGCAGGCAAGGGTTGCGGGAGCAGTACTTC	CASRQGLREQYF
-	TRBJ1-1	-	TRBV10-3	TGTGCCATCAGTGAGATTGAGGCAAGTCCAGCTTTCTTT	CAISEIEASPAFF
-	TRBJ2-1	-	TRBV21-1	TGTGCCAGCAGCAAACCTAAGCGGGAGGGCCGTCATGAGCAGTTCTTC	CASSKPKREGRHEQFF
-	TRBJ2-3	-	TRBV11-2	TGTGCCAGCAGCTTAGTCGAACAGGGAGGGGGTACAGATACGCAGTATTTT	CASSLVEQGGGTDTQYF
-	TRBJ1-4	TRBD1	TRBV4-1	TGCGCCAGCAGCCAAGATGGGACAGGGAATGAAAAACTGTTTTTT	CASSQDGTGNEKLFF
-	TRBJ1-1	-	TRBV13	TGTGCCAGCAGCTTAGGGTCCCTAGGAAGCACTGAAGCTTTCTTT	CASSLGSLGSTEAFF
-	TRBJ2-5	-	TRBV11-2	TGTGCCAGCAGCACTAGGGGAGGAGAGACCCAGTACTTC	CASSTRGGETQYF
-	TRBJ2-1	TRBD1	TRBV10-1	TGCGCCAGCAGTACAGGGGGTCTGTCCAATGAGCAGTTCTTC	CASSTGGLSNEQFF
-	TRBJ2-1	TRBD2	TRBV4-2	TGTGCCAGCAGCCGGAAGGGGACTAGCGGCGGGAATGAGCAGTTCTTC	CASSRKGTSGGNEQFF
-	TRBJ2-3	TRBD2	TRBV5-6	TGTGCCAGCAGCCTCTTAGCGGGGGGCACAGATACGCAGTATTTT	CASSLLAGGTDTQYF
-	TRBJ2-7	TRBD1	TRBV5-1	TGCGCCAGCAGCTTGGATTGGACAGGGGGCTACGAGCAGTACTTC	CASSLDWTGGYEQYF
-	TRBJ2-3	-	TRBV4-2	TGTGCCAGCAGCCAAGATAGGGGGACCGTAGGGGTAGATACGCAGTATTTT	CASSQDRGTVGVDTQYF
-	TRBJ1-1	-	TRBV27	TGTGCCAGCAGTTCACGACTCATATCCACTGAAGCTTTCTTT	CASSSRLISTEAFF
few	TRBJ1-5	TRBD1	TRBV7-9	TGTGCCAGCAGCCCCGGGACAGGTATAGTTGACAATCAGCCCCAGCATTTT	CASSPGTGIVDNQPQHF
-	TRBJ2-2	-	TRBV6-6	TGTGCCAGCAGTTACTGGCGGTCGAACACCGGGGAGCTGTTTTTT	CASSYWRSNTGELFF
-	TRBJ2-1	TRBD2	TRBV9	TGTGCCAGCAGCGGGGGAGGGTATCCGAGTTATAATGAGCAGTTCTTC	CASSGGGYPSYNEQFF
-	TRBJ1-1	-	TRBV6-1	TGTGCCAGCACCCCGACACGGGTGCCCAACACTGAAGCTTTCTTT	CASTPTRVPNTEAFF
-	TRBJ1-2	-	TRBV28	TGTGCCAGCACGACAAACCGGGACTATGGCTACACCTTC	CASTTNRDYGYTF
-	TRBJ2-2	-	TRBV30	TGTGCCTGGAGCCCGGAAACCGGGGAGCTGTTTTTT	CAWSPETGELFF
-	TRBJ2-1	TRBD2	TRBV11-3	TGTGCCAGCAGCTTAGGGGTCAGGCTAGCGGGAGCAGATGAGCAGTTCTTC	CASSLGVRLAGADEQFF
-	TRBJ2-1	TRBD2	TRBV4-1	TGCGCCAGCAGCCGGAACATACTCAGCGGGAGGGGCGATGAGCAGTTCTTC	CASSRNILSGRGDEQFF
-	TRBJ1-2	-	TRBV28	TGTGCCAGCGGCGGGGCGGTAGGGTTGATATATGGCTACACCTTC	CASGGAVGLIYGYTF
-	TRBJ2-7	TRBD1	TRBV5-1	TGCGCCAGCAGCTTACAGGGACAGGGGGTGTACGAGCAGTACTTC	CASSLQGQGVYEQYF
-	TRBJ1-5	-	TRBV2	TGTGCCAGCAGGGGGGGAGGGCTAAGCAATCAGCCCCAGCATTTT	CASRGGGLSNQPQHF
-	TRBJ1-2	-	TRBV28	TGTGCCAGCAGTTTAGGGGCGGGAGAGGCCTATGGCTACACCTTC	CASSLGAGEAYGYTF
-	TRBJ1-1	-	TRBV19	TGTGCCAGTAGTATAGCTGGGGTCATGGGAGAAGCTTTCTTT	CASSIAGVMGEAFF
once	TRBJ2-7	-	TRBV4-1	TGCGCCAGCAGCCCTCGGGCCAGGGGCGGATTCCCCTACGAGCAGTACTTC	CASSPRARGGFPYEQYF
-	TRBJ1-3	TRBD1	TRBV29-1	TGCAGCGGCGTTACAGGGGCTGGAAACACCATATATTTT	CSGVTGAGNTIYF
-	TRBJ2-3	TRBD2	TRBV19	TGTGCCAGTAGTAGCCGGACTAGCGGGAGGGCCGCGGACACAGATACGCAGTATTTT	CASSSRTSGRAADTDTQYF
-	TRBJ2-5	-	TRBV5-1	TGCGCCAGCAGCTTGGGACCAGAGACCCAGTACTTC	CASSLGPETQYF
once	TRBJ1-2	-	TRBV5-1	TGCGCCTCCCGACCAGGCAGGGGCTCACATGGCTACACCTTC	CASRPGRGSHGYTF
once	TRBJ1-5	-	TRBV6-1	TGTGCCAGCAGTGAAATTGGGGGCTCGGGTCAGCCCCAGCATTTT	CASSEIGGSGQPQHF